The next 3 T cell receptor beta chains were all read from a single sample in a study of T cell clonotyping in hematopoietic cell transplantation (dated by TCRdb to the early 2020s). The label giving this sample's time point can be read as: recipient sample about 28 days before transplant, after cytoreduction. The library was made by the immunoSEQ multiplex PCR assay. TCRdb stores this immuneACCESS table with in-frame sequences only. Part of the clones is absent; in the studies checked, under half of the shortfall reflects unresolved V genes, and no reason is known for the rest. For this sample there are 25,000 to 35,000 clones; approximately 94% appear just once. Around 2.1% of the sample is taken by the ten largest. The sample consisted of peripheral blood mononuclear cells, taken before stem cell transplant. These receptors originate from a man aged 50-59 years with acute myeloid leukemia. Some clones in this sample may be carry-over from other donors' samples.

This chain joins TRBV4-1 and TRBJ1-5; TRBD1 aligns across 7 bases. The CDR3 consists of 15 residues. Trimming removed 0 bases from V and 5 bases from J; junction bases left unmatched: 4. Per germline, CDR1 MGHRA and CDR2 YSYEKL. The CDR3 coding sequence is TGCGCCAGCAGCCAAGACAGGGGGAAATATCAGCCCCAGCATTTT. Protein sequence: CASSQDRGKYQPQHF.

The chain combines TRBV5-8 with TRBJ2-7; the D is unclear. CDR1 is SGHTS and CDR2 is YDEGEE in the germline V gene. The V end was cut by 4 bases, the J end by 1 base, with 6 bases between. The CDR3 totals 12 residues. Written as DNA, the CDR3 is TGTGCCAGCAGCGGTAGGTCCTACGAGCAGTACTTC. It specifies CASSGRSYEQYF.

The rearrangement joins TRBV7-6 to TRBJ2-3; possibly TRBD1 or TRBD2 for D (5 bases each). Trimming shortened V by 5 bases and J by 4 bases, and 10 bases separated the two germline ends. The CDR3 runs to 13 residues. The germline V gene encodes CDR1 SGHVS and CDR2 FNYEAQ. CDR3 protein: CASSNPGPDTQYF. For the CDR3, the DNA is TGTGCCAGCAGCAACCCGGGACCAGATACGCAGTATTTT.